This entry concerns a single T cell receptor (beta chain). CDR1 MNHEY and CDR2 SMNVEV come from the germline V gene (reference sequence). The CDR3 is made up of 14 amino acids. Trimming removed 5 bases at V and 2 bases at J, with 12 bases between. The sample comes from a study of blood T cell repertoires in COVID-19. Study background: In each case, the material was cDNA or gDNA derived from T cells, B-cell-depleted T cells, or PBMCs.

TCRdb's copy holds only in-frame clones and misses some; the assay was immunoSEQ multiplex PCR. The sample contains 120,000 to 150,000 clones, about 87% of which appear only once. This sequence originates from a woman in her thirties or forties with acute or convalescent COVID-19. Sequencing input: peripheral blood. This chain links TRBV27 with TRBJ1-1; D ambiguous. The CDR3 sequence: CASSTRAGNTEAFF. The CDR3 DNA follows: TGTGCCAGCAGTACCCGGGCGGGAAACACTGAAGCTTTCTTT.